The next 18 T cell receptor beta chains were all read from a single sample in a study of response to subunit inactivated influenza vaccine. MiXCR, applied by TCRdb to the RT-PCR reads, yields one record per CDR3 protein. The sample records 500,000 to 600,000 distinct CDR3 sequences, around 11% being singletons. These data were likewise used in another study, on T cells expressing NK-cell markers. That work adds: Making the TCR beta cDNA relied on 5'RACE template switching with UMIs.

The sample in question was PBMCs from blood, obtained on the day of vaccination. The receptors were sampled from a man aged 45-65 years who received an inactivated influenza vaccine.

This clonotype was counted many times. This sequence joins TRBV10-3 and TRBJ2-1, with 7 bases identical to TRBD2. Losses at the gene ends were 6 bases for V and 2 bases for J; bases not matched to a gene: 13. In germline, CDR1 is ENHRY, CDR2 SYGVKD. The CDR3 spans 17 residues. The chain's CDR3 is CAIRDLASGLTYNEQFF. The CDR3 DNA reads TGTGCCATCAGGGACTTGGCTAGCGGCCTTACCTACAATGAGCAGTTCTTC.

This clonotype appeared many times. V is TRBV12-3 or TRBV12-4 and J is TRBJ2-3, with D maybe TRBD1 (6 bases). Trimming removed 7 bases at V and 2 bases at J, with 13 bases between. This CDR3 has 14 residues. The CDR3 coding sequence is TGTGCCAGCAAAGCAGGGGTAATCACAGATACGCAGTATTTT. Its protein is CASKAGVITDTQYF.

V and J are TRBV25-1 and TRBJ2-7; 12 bases map to TRBD1. The CDR3 contains 14 residues. The V gene end was trimmed by 5 bases and the J gene end by 7 bases; junction bases not matched to a gene: 6. Germline values: CDR1 MGHDK, CDR2 SYGVNS. CDR3 DNA sequence: TGTGCCAGCAGTAGGGGACAGGGGGCGGTTGAGCAGTACTTC. Protein product: CASSRGQGAVEQYF.

Ten or more counts support this clonotype. This chain joins TRBV5-6 and TRBJ2-1; D unresolved. CDR3 length: 12 residues. Trimming stripped 5 bases from V and 5 bases from J, with 8 bases between. Germline V gene sequence: CDR1 SGHDT, CDR2 YYEEEE. This CDR3 reads CASSGANNEQFF. The CDR3 DNA reads as TGTGCCAGCAGTGGCGCTAACAATGAGCAGTTCTTC.

The V gene is TRBV20-1, the J gene TRBJ2-2; TRBD1 matches at 10 bases. CDR1 and CDR2 from the germline V gene are DFQATT and SNEGSKA (reference sequence). CDR3 length: 18 residues. With V trimmed by 1 base and J by 1 base, 9 bases remained unmatched. CDR3 region: CSARGGMGQGWNTGELFF. Written as DNA, the CDR3 is TGCAGTGCTAGAGGGGGGATGGGACAGGGGTGGAACACCGGGGAGCTGTTTTTT.

The CDR3 DNA follows: TGTGCCAGCAGTCGGGACCAGAATTCACCCCTCCACTTT. Its protein is CASSRDQNSPLHF. The chain links TRBV6-2 or TRBV6-3 to TRBJ1-6; D possibly corresponds to TRBD1 (5 bases). Germline loops: CDR1 MNHEY, CDR2 SVGEGT. V was clipped by 5 bases and J by 7 bases, with 9 bases between them. The CDR3 extends over 13 amino acids.

This clonotype was detected many times. V and J are TRBV6-2 or TRBV6-3 and TRBJ2-3; D is ambiguous. V was clipped by 0 bases and J by 11 bases, with 9 bases between them. CDR1 is MNHEY and CDR2 is SVGEGT in the germline V gene. The CDR3 totals 12 residues. The CDR3 here is CASSYSGGWQYF. CDR3 nucleotide sequence: TGTGCCAGCAGTTACTCTGGCGGCTGGCAGTATTTT.

At least ten counts were recorded for this clonotype. The V and J genes are TRBV9 and TRBJ2-7; D not certain. The CDR3 sequence is 11 residues long. Germline V gene sequence: CDR1 SGDLS, CDR2 YYNGEE. V lost 6 bases and J lost 2, with 6 bases in between. The CDR3 region is CASTITYEQYF. The CDR3 region has the DNA TGTGCCAGCACCATAACCTACGAGCAGTACTTC.

This clonotype was counted between two and nine times. The chain has TRBV6-5 and TRBJ2-5, with D perhaps matching TRBD1 (6 bases). Trimming shortened V by 0 bases and J by 2 bases, and 22 bases separated the two germline ends. CDR1 and CDR2 from the germline V gene are MNHEY and SVGAGI. The CDR3 is made up of 19 amino acids. The CDR3 sequence is CASSYSMDPGHTDQETQYF. The CDR3 nucleotides read TGTGCCAGCAGTTACTCGATGGATCCGGGACACACAGATCAAGAGACCCAGTACTTC.

This clonotype came up a few times. This chain joins TRBV24-1 and TRBJ1-1; possible D gene TRBD1, 6 bases. This CDR3 has 14 amino acids. V gave up 4 bases and J gave up 3 bases, with 11 bases separating them. The germline V gene encodes CDR1 KGHDR and CDR2 SFDVKD. The CDR3 is CATSDNREDTEAFF. CDR3 sequence (DNA): TGTGCCACCAGTGACAACAGGGAGGACACTGAAGCTTTCTTT.

This clonotype was detected many times. The J gene is TRBJ2-1, the V gene TRBV28; D is perhaps TRBD2 (5 bases). The CDR3 contains 15 residues. V was pared by 8 bases and J by 3 bases, with 17 bases between. Germline V CDR1 and CDR2: MDHEN, SYDVKM. CDR3 coding DNA: TGTGCCAGCTCGAGTAGGGAGAGCTTCTACAATGAGCAGTTCTTC. Its translation: CASSSRESFYNEQFF.

This sequence joins TRBV24-1 and TRBJ2-5; D unclear. CDR1 and CDR2 (germline): KGHDR, SFDVKD. The V gene lost 3 bases and the J gene lost 6 bases, with 4 bases spanning the gap. This CDR3 has 11 amino acids. The CDR3 region has the DNA TGTGCCACCAGTGATCACCAGACCCAGTACTTC. It encodes CATSDHQTQYF.

CDR3 nucleotide sequence: TGCAGTGCTAGAGATCGTAGCGGGACAGGCACTTACAATGAGCAGTTCTTC. Protein sequence: CSARDRSGTGTYNEQFF. The J gene is TRBJ2-1, the V gene TRBV20-1; either TRBD1 or TRBD2 may supply D (8 bases each). Trimming took off 0 bases at V and 4 bases at J, with 19 bases between the two ends. CDR1 is DFQATT, CDR2 SNEGSKA, per germline (reference sequence). This CDR3 spans 17 amino acids.

This clonotype was seen a few times. The rearrangement joins TRBV20-1 to TRBJ2-1, with D unclear. The CDR3 runs 16 residues. Germline lookup yields CDR1 DFQATT and CDR2 SNEGSKA (reference sequence). V lost 1 base and J 0 bases, leaving 13 bases between the germline ends. The CDR3 bases are TGCAGTGCTAGAGCCGGGTTGGCAAGCTCCTACAATGAGCAGTTCTTC. Its protein is CSARAGLASSYNEQFF.

V is TRBV18 and J is TRBJ2-2; TRBD2 agrees at 7 bases. Losses at the gene ends were 3 bases for V and 2 bases for J; bases not matched to a gene: 6. This CDR3 region has 16 residues. Per germline, CDR1 KGHSH and CDR2 LQKENI. The CDR3 DNA is TGTGCCAGCTCACCGGACGGGAGGATAAACACCGGGGAGCTGTTTTTT. Residues: CASSPDGRINTGELFF. The full variable domain, in which reference TRBV18 and TRBJ2-2 provide the parts outside the CDR3, is NAGVMQNPRHLVRRRGQEARLRCSPMKGHSHVYWYRQLPEEGLKFMVYLQKENIIDESGMPKERFSAEFPKEGPSILRIQQVVRGDSAAYFCASSPDGRINTGELFFGEGSRLTVL.

This clonotype came up a few times. V usage is TRBV20-1 and J usage is TRBJ1-2; no clear D gene. Trimming took off 6 bases at V and 8 bases at J, with 19 bases between the two ends. Germline V CDR1 and CDR2: DFQATT, SNEGSKA (reference sequence). The length of the CDR3 is 13 residues. The CDR3 region is CSATPGVSVGYTF. CDR3 DNA: TGCAGTGCAACCCCCGGTGTTTCGGTAGGCTACACCTTC.

This clonotype was seen a few times. This chain joins TRBV2 and TRBJ2-7, with D hard to call. Trimming took 8 bases from V and 2 from J, leaving 10 bases between them. CDR1 is SNHLY and CDR2 is FYNNEI in the germline V gene. There are 12 residues in the CDR3. CDR3 sequence (DNA): TGTGCCAGCGGAAAGCGTGCCTACGAGCAGTACTTC. Its translation: CASGKRAYEQYF.

This clonotype showed up just a few times. The chain joins TRBV4-1 to TRBJ2-7, with 7 positions matching TRBD1. The V gene end was trimmed by 4 bases and the J gene end by 1 base; junction bases not matched to a gene: 4. The germline CDR1 and CDR2 sequences are MGHRA and YSYEKL. The CDR3 contains 14 residues. The CDR3 nucleotides read TGCGCCAGCAGCCGCTACAGGGGTTCCTACGAGCAGTACTTC. The encoded protein is CASSRYRGSYEQYF.